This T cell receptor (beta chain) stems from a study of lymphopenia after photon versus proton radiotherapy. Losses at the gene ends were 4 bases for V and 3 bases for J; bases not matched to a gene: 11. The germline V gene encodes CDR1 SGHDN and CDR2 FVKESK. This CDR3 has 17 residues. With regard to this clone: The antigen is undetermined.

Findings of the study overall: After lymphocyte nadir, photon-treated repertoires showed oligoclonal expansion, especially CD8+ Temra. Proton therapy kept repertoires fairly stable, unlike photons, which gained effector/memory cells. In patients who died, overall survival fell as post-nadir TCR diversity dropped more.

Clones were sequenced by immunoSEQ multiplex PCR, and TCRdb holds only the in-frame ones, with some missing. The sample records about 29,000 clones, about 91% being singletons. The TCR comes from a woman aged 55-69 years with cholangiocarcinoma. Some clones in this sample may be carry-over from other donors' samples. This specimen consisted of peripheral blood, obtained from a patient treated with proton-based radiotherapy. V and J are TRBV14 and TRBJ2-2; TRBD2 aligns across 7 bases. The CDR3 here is CASSPARGSQDTGELFF. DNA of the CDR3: TGTGCCAGCAGCCCGGCCCGCGGGAGTCAGGACACCGGGGAGCTGTTTTTT.